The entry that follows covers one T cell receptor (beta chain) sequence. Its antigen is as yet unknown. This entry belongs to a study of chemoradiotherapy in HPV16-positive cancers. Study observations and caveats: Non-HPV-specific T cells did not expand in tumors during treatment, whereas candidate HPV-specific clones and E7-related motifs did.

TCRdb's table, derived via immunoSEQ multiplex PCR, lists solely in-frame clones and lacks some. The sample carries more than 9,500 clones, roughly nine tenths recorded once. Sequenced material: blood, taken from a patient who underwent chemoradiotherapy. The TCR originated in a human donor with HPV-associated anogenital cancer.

The chain's CDR3 is CASSLGSSTDTQYF. The CDR3 region has the DNA TGTGCCAGCAGCTTAGGGTCTAGCACAGATACGCAGTATTTT. V and J are TRBV7-3 and TRBJ2-3; D not certain. The germline V gene has CDR1 SGHTA and CDR2 FQGTGA. V was clipped by 2 bases and J by 0 bases, with 6 bases between them. There are 14 residues in the CDR3.